The entry below describes one T cell receptor beta chain. This sample is part of a study of blood T cell repertoires in COVID-19. CDR1 and CDR2 (germline): LNHDA, SQIVND (reference sequence). The V segment lost 7 bases and the J segment 4 bases; nucleotides outside the gene matches: 18. This CDR3 is built from 17 residues. Produced via immunoSEQ multiplex PCR; TCRdb's table is partial and in-frame only. The sample yields roughly 250,000 clones, around 84% seen once. Participant-reported clinical history was the basis for cohort assignment. J is TRBJ1-1 and V is TRBV19, with 7 positions matching TRBD1. The receptor's source is a woman aged 45 to 65 who had recovered from COVID-19. Sequenced input: PBMCs or T cells enriched from blood (not recorded which). In DNA form, the CDR3 reads TGTGCCAGTAAGGTGTGGGATATCAGGGGGTTTGGCACTGAAGCTTTCTTT. Residues: CASKVWDIRGFGTEAFF.